Below, one TCR beta chain is given with its context. The data originate from a study of blood T cell repertoires in COVID-19. Study in general: COVID-19 samples collected from the United States, Italy and Spain covered acute and convalescent phases. Sources were T cells, B-cell-depleted T cells, or PBMCs; the material itself was cDNA or gDNA.

V dropped 2 bases and J dropped 3 bases, with 17 bases sitting between them. The CDR3 is 17 amino acids. Germline assignment: CDR1 MDHEN and CDR2 SYDVKM. Original data processing: Using reference gene primer amplification, nucleated cell counts were estimated. Assay used: immunoSEQ multiplex PCR; TCRdb lists only in-frame clones, some missing. V and J calls and clone size come straight from that table; D and trimming were deduced from the DNA. This table holds 200,000 to 250,000 clones, 75% to 85% found once. This TCR was recovered from a human donor in a cohort sampled during active COVID-19. The rearrangement uses TRBV28 and TRBJ1-5; tentatively, D is TRBD1 (5 bases). The sequencing input was peripheral blood. This chain's CDR3 is CASSLILTALFNQPQHF. The CDR3 nucleotides are TGTGCCAGCAGTTTAATTTTGACAGCGCTGTTCAATCAGCCCCAGCATTTT.